This TCR beta chain was obtained from a study of OX40 agonist ivuxolimab in advanced cancers. Method: immunoSEQ multiplex PCR; TCRdb's copy keeps in-frame clones and lacks some. The sample gives approximately 40,000 clones, around 92% of which show up once; roughly 9% is in the top ten. Sample: CD4+ or CD8+ T cells sorted from blood, taken in a trial of the OX40 agonist ivuxolimab. This receptor was identified in an adult with an advanced solid tumor such as melanoma, head and neck, liver or kidney cancer.

This CDR3 is CASSVGHNSGNTIYF. The CDR3 nucleotides are TGTGCCAGCAGCGTAGGCCACAACTCTGGAAACACCATATATTTT. This chain uses TRBV9 with TRBJ1-3; D remains unclear. Germline V gene data show CDR1 as SGDLS and CDR2 as YYNGEE. The germline V and J ends were trimmed by 0 bases and 0 bases, with 7 bases remaining between them. The CDR3 is 15 residues long.